This entry lists 15 T cell receptor beta chains sequenced from one sample in a study of cytomegalovirus exposure and HLA in healthy donors (TCRdb year 2017). Libraries came from the immunoSEQ multiplex PCR assay. A mixture of 60 forward primers for TCR Vbeta segments and 13 reverse primers for TCR Jbeta segments was used in the multiplex PCR. TCRdb re-hosts the immuneACCESS table, in-frame sequences only. Its copies lack some clones; in the studies checked, an unresolved V gene accounts for under half of them, and the cause for the rest is not known. The sample table records approximately 170,000 clones; around 82% of these occur just once. The ten largest clones take up roughly 1.5% of the sample. Sequenced sample: PBMCs. The receptors derive from a male donor in good health and CMV-seronegative.

This chain uses TRBV5-1 with TRBJ2-3; 12 bases are shared with TRBD2. Germline V gene data show CDR1 as SGHRS and CDR2 as YFSETQ. With V trimmed by 4 bases and J by 4 bases, 10 bases remained unmatched. CDR3 length equals 17 residues. CDR3 protein: CASSPVPSGGAADTQYF. CDR3 coding DNA: TGCGCCAGCAGCCCCGTCCCTAGCGGGGGGGCCGCAGATACGCAGTATTTT.

The chain combines TRBV11-2 with TRBJ2-7; D might be TRBD2 (6 bases). Germline V CDR1 and CDR2: SGHAT, FQNNGV. V lost 2 bases, J lost 2 bases, and 10 bases lay in between. The CDR3 covers 14 residues. CDR3: CASSLQDYAYEQYF. In DNA, the CDR3 is TGTGCCAGCAGCTTACAGGACTACGCCTACGAGCAGTACTTC.

The chain links TRBV5-5 to TRBJ1-1; D is perhaps TRBD1 (5 bases). Germline V gives CDR1 SGHKS, CDR2 YYEKEE (reference sequence). The CDR3 is 14 amino acids. Between the trimmed V and J ends, which lost 3 bases and 0 bases, there was a span of 9 bases. The CDR3 region has the DNA TGTGCCAGCAGCTGGGACTCCATGAACACTGAAGCTTTCTTT. Protein product: CASSWDSMNTEAFF.

This chain's CDR3 is CASSQRTGSRMYNEQFF. The CDR3 coding sequence is TGCGCCAGCAGCCAAAGGACAGGGAGTAGGATGTACAATGAGCAGTTCTTC. The gene calls are TRBV5-1 and TRBJ2-1; 8 bases are shared with TRBD1. V gave up 4 bases and J gave up 4 bases; unmatched junction bases: 13. The CDR3 runs 17 residues. Per germline, CDR1 SGHRS and CDR2 YFSETQ. Variable domain in full (rest from reference TRBV5-1 and TRBJ2-1): KAGVTQTPRYLIKTRGQQVTLSCSPISGHRSVSWYQQTPGQGLQFLFEYFSETQRNKGNFPGRFSGRQFSNSRSEMNVSTLELGDSALYLCASSQRTGSRMYNEQFFGPGTRLTVL.

This clone was found once. The chain combines TRBV5-6 with TRBJ1-2, with 7 bases identical to TRBD1. The CDR3 runs 14 residues. V lost 4 bases, J lost 3 bases, and 6 bases stayed unmatched. Germline assignment: CDR1 SGHDT and CDR2 YYEEEE. In DNA form, the CDR3 reads TGTGCCAGCAGCAGAGGACAGGATTACTATGGCTACACCTTC. Translated, it gives CASSRGQDYYGYTF.

The chain links TRBV29-1 to TRBJ2-3; 8 bases are shared with TRBD2. Per germline, CDR1 SQVTM and CDR2 ANQGSEA. The CDR3 sequence is 13 residues long. The V segment lost 5 bases and the J segment 2 bases; nucleotides outside the gene matches: 3. CDR3 DNA sequence: TGCAGCGTTAGACTAGCGCCCACAGATACGCAGTATTTT. Translation: CSVRLAPTDTQYF.

This clone is a singleton in its sample. The gene calls are TRBV5-4 and TRBJ2-5; perhaps TRBD2 as D (6 bases). From germline, CDR1 is SGHNT and CDR2 YYREEE (reference sequence). The length of the CDR3 is 14 residues. With 7 bases removed from V and 1 base from J, the gap between germline ends came to 14 bases. The chain's CDR3 is CASQLYGGQETQYF. The CDR3 coding sequence is TGTGCCAGCCAGCTGTACGGGGGCCAAGAGACCCAGTACTTC.

This chain connects TRBV28 to TRBJ2-1; 9 bases match TRBD2. The CDR3 is made up of 17 amino acids. Looked up from germline, CDR1 is MDHEN and CDR2 is SYDVKM. V lost 5 bases to trimming and J lost 5 bases; unmatched junction nucleotides: 13. The CDR3 region is CASSMGGAGGLDNEQFF. In DNA form, the CDR3 reads TGTGCCAGCAGTATGGGGGGGGCGGGAGGGCTTGACAATGAGCAGTTCTTC. Based on the CDR3 plus reference TRBV28 and TRBJ2-1, the full variable domain is DVKVTQSSRYLVKRTGEKVFLECVQDMDHENMFWYRQDPGLGLRLIYFSYDVKMKEKGDIPEGYSVSREKKERFSLILESASTNQTSMYLCASSMGGAGGLDNEQFFGPGTRLTVL.

V and J are TRBV10-2 and TRBJ2-2; perhaps TRBD2 as D (6 bases). The CDR3 length is 14 residues. Trimming stripped 6 bases from V and 3 bases from J, with 11 bases between. Germline V gives CDR1 WSHSY, CDR2 SAAADI. The CDR3 DNA follows: TGCGCCAGCAGGGGGGGTTTGTACACCGGGGAGCTGTTTTTT. It is translated as CASRGGLYTGELFF.

The rearrangement links TRBV7-3 to TRBJ1-1; TRBD1 might be the D (6 bases). Germline V CDR1 and CDR2: SGHTA, FQGTGA. V was cut by 0 bases and J by 4 bases, with 18 bases left in between. The CDR3 covers 17 residues. CDR3 nucleotides: TGTGCCAGCAGCTTAACCACAGGGTTACTCGTTAGCACTGAAGCTTTCTTT. Translation gives CASSLTTGLLVSTEAFF.

This chain joins TRBV10-3 and TRBJ1-3; D might be TRBD1 (5 bases). The germline gives CDR1 ENHRY, CDR2 SYGVKD. Trimming took off 3 bases at V and 4 bases at J, with 10 bases between the two ends. The CDR3 length is 14 residues. CDR3 coding DNA: TGTGCCATCAGTGAAGGGACTTTAGGAAACACCATATATTTT. Protein product: CAISEGTLGNTIYF.

This rearrangement joins TRBV28 to TRBJ1-2; the D is unclear. The germline V gene encodes CDR1 MDHEN and CDR2 SYDVKM. The germline V and J ends were trimmed by 5 bases and 8 bases, with 12 bases remaining between them. CDR3 length equals 12 residues. The CDR3 loop is CASSPFPRGYTF. Here the CDR3 DNA reads TGTGCCAGCAGTCCTTTTCCCAGGGGCTACACCTTC.

In this sample, this clone turned up a few times. V and J are TRBV5-6 and TRBJ1-2; 9 bases map to TRBD1. The CDR3 runs to 15 residues. Germline trimming cut 4 bases from V and 4 bases from J; bases unmatched to any gene: 8. Germline CDR1 and CDR2: SGHDT and YYEEEE. CDR3 bases: TGTGCCAGCAGCACCCCGGGACAGGGAGCCTATGGCTACACCTTC. As protein: CASSTPGQGAYGYTF.

V gene TRBV6-5 combines with J gene TRBJ2-2, with TRBD1 identical over 7 bases. The CDR3 totals 14 residues. V trimming: 10 bases; J trimming: 4 bases; junction bases outside the gene matches: 9. Germline V gene lookup returns CDR1 MNHEY and CDR2 SVGAGI. Here the CDR3 DNA reads TGTGCCACTACCGAGTACAGGGGCACCGGGGAGCTGTTTTTT. Translation: CATTEYRGTGELFF.

This chain links TRBV7-2 with TRBJ2-5, with D uncertain. V was cut by 4 bases and J by 1 base, with 10 bases left in between. Germline V gene lookup returns CDR1 SGHTA and CDR2 FQGNSA. The CDR3 is 14 amino acids. CDR3 nucleotide sequence: TGTGCCAGCAGCTCCGCTAGTGCCCAAGAGACCCAGTACTTC. Translating it yields CASSSASAQETQYF.